This T cell receptor beta chain is from a study of T cells in Graves' hyperthyroidism and ophthalmopathy. For the study at large: Blood from the periphery was taken at initial diagnosis, before any treatment. Points from the study as a whole: The majority of expanded thyroid clonotypes above 0.001 also appeared in blood.

TCR beta CDR3 sequences were amplified from RNA transcripts. A set of HTBI primers served as the primers for a first-round RT-PCR of the TCR CDR3. MiXCR, applied by TCRdb to the multiplex PCR reads, yields one record per CDR3 protein. Here the sample spans 600,000 to 850,000 distinct CDR3 sequences, about 19% being singletons. This clonotype has at least ten counts. Its target is unknown. The CDR3 totals 13 residues. V gave up 8 bases and J gave up 5 bases, with 15 bases separating them. Germline-derived CDR1 and CDR2 are SNHLY and FYNNEI. Hyperthyroidism patients were newly diagnosed, had disease duration under 2 months, and were aged 18 to 65 years. The authors took PBMCs from 10 ml fresh peripheral blood.

V gene TRBV2 combines with J gene TRBJ1-1; tentatively, D is TRBD1 (5 bases). The source material was blood. The receptor was isolated from a woman aged 45 to 65 with Graves' hyperthyroidism that later progressed to Graves' ophthalmopathy. CDR3 bases: TGTGCCAGCCTGGCAGGGTTCTCTACTGAAGCTTTCTTT. As protein: CASLAGFSTEAFF.